Each of the 9 T cell receptor beta chains below was sequenced from the same sample in a study of blood T cells in healthy people across ages. The second PCR ran roughly 6 to 12 cycles with a sample-barcoded 5' primer and J-beta primers. One entry per CDR3 protein, called by TCRdb with MiXCR from the 5' RACE reads. This table has 600,000 or so distinct CDR3 sequences, roughly 48% appearing once. Specimen: blood. These receptor sequences come from an older man in good health.

This rearrangement joins TRBV5-1 to TRBJ2-5, with a tentative D call TRBD2 (6 bases). Germline V CDR1 and CDR2: SGHRS, YFSETQ. The CDR3 sequence is 14 residues long. V lost 4 bases, J lost 11 bases, and 21 bases lay in between. The DNA of the CDR3 is TGCGCCAGCAGCATGGACCGCCCTAGCGTAGAGCAGTACTTC. Protein: CASSMDRPSVEQYF.

The gene calls are TRBV20-1 and TRBJ1-2; possibly TRBD1 for D (5 bases). V was shortened by 7 bases and J by 7 bases, with 13 bases between the two germline ends. The CDR3 spans 11 residues. Germline V lookup: CDR1 DFQATT, CDR2 SNEGSKA (reference sequence). CDR3 sequence (DNA): TGCAGTGGGGGGAGGGGATCTGGCTACACCTTC. Protein sequence: CSGGRGSGYTF.

In this sample, this clonotype turned up a few times. This chain joins TRBV7-2 and TRBJ2-5; D possibly corresponds to TRBD1 (6 bases). In germline, CDR1 is SGHTA, CDR2 FQGNSA. The CDR3 runs 13 residues. V lost 6 bases and J 2 bases, leaving 10 bases between the germline ends. For the CDR3, the DNA is TGTGCCAGCAGTTGTACAGGGCAAGAGACCCAGTACTTC. Protein sequence: CASSCTGQETQYF. The full variable domain, with the rest looked up from reference TRBV7-2 and TRBJ2-5, is GAGVSQSPSNKVTEKGKDVELRCDPISGHTALYWYRQSLGQGLEFLIYFQGNSAPDKSGLPSDRFSAERTGGSVSTLTIQRTQQEDSAVYLCASSCTGQETQYFGPGTRLLVL.

This rearrangement joins TRBV7-9 to TRBJ2-3; TRBD2 is a possible D gene (5 bases). This CDR3 has 12 amino acids. From germline, CDR1 is SEHNR and CDR2 FQNEAQ (reference sequence). V was pared by 8 bases and J by 4 bases, with 10 bases between. CDR3 bases: TGTGCCAGCCCGGGGATCGCAGATACGCAGTATTTT. It encodes CASPGIADTQYF.

The J gene is TRBJ1-4, the V gene TRBV7-9; possibly TRBD1 for D (5 bases). This CDR3 has 15 amino acids. From germline, CDR1 is SEHNR and CDR2 FQNEAQ (reference sequence). Between the trimmed V and J ends, which lost 1 base and 5 bases, there was a span of 11 bases. CDR3 protein: CASSLDQGRNEKLFF. The CDR3 region has the DNA TGTGCCAGCAGCTTAGATCAGGGTCGGAATGAAAAACTGTTTTTT.

This clonotype has just a few counts. This rearrangement joins TRBV7-9 to TRBJ1-1; D uncertain. Germline CDR1 is SEHNR and CDR2 is FQNEAQ (reference sequence). The CDR3 is made up of 13 amino acids. The V and J ends lost 3 bases and 5 bases respectively, with 10 bases between them. CDR3: CASSFAPGTEAFF. DNA of the CDR3: TGTGCCAGCAGCTTCGCCCCGGGTACTGAAGCTTTCTTT.

The V and J genes are TRBV6-2 or TRBV6-3 and TRBJ2-7, with 13 bases identical to TRBD2. Trimming cost V 5 bases and J 5 bases; bases outside gene matches: 6. CDR3 length equals 15 residues. Germline CDR1 reads MNHEY; CDR2 reads SVGEGT. The CDR3 reads CASSARTSGSNEQYF. The CDR3 DNA follows: TGTGCCAGCAGTGCCCGGACTAGCGGGAGCAACGAGCAGTACTTC.

This clonotype showed up just a few times. This chain uses TRBV6-2 or TRBV6-3 with TRBJ2-1; 13 bases align to TRBD2. The V gene end was trimmed by 2 bases and the J gene end by 0 bases; junction bases not matched to a gene: 7. The germline CDR1 and CDR2 sequences are MNHEY and SVGEGT. The CDR3 spans 19 residues. The CDR3 protein is CASSYGTSGTKSSYNEQFF. As DNA, the CDR3 is TGTGCCAGCAGTTACGGGACTAGCGGGACAAAAAGCTCCTACAATGAGCAGTTCTTC.

This clonotype was recorded many times. The CDR3 DNA follows: TGTGCCAGCAGCCGCGCCGGGGCCGATGAGCAGTTCTTC. This codes for CASSRAGADEQFF. The chain employs TRBV6-6 and TRBJ2-1; possibly TRBD1 or TRBD2 for D (5 bases each). The germline CDR1 and CDR2 sequences are MNHNY and SVGAGI (reference sequence). V was pared by 6 bases and J by 8 bases, with 14 bases between. CDR3 length: 13 residues.